The 6 T cell receptor beta chains below were found in one sample sequenced in a study of T-cell memory formation after mild COVID-19. TCRdb re-called the 5' RACE reads with MiXCR, one entry per CDR3 protein. The sample includes hundreds of thousands of distinct CDR3 sequences, roughly 22% of them seen just once. Input material: PBMCs or a T cell subset sorted from them (not recorded which). The receptors shown here come from an adult woman who had mild COVID-19 (a few samples of this study predate the infection). Cell type and time point are not known.

This clonotype was observed a few times. The chain employs TRBV20-1 and TRBJ2-5; the D is unclear. This CDR3 spans 11 amino acids. Looked up from germline, CDR1 is DFQATT and CDR2 is SNEGSKA (reference sequence). V was shortened by 3 bases and J by 5 bases, with 7 bases between the two germline ends. DNA for the CDR3: TGCAGTGCTAGTCTTTATGAGACCCAGTACTTC. It yields the protein CSASLYETQYF.

The V and J genes are TRBV27 and TRBJ1-2; D remains unclear. CDR3 length: 13 amino acids. Germline-derived CDR1 and CDR2 are MNHEY and SMNVEV (reference sequence). Trimming removed 0 bases from V and 7 bases from J, with 9 bases in between. The CDR3: CASSLSGQFGYTF. Here the CDR3 DNA reads TGTGCCAGCAGTTTATCCGGTCAGTTTGGCTACACCTTC.

V and J are TRBV20-1 and TRBJ1-2; D not certain. Trimming removed 0 bases from V and 8 bases from J, with 7 bases in between. CDR3 length: 11 residues. The germline CDR1 and CDR2 sequences are DFQATT and SNEGSKA (reference sequence). CDR3 coding DNA: TGCAGTGCTAGAGAGATCGGCGGCTACACCTTC. Residues: CSAREIGGYTF.

V usage is TRBV21-1 and J usage is TRBJ2-4; the tabulated D call, TRBD1, remains unverified against the DNA. TRBV21-1 is reported as a pseudogene. The CDR3 has 16 amino acids. CDR3 sequence: CASSARDRQAKNIQYF. The CDR3 coding sequence is TGTGCCAGCAGCGCCAGGGACAGGCAAGCCAAAAACATTCAGTACTTC.

This clonotype has more than one count but fewer than ten. The chain recombines TRBV19 with TRBJ2-3, with TRBD2 as a possible D gene (5 bases). CDR3 size: 16 residues. Trimming took 8 bases from V and 1 from J, leaving 19 bases between them. Germline lookup yields CDR1 LNHDA and CDR2 SQIVND (reference sequence). The CDR3: CASSRLGGFGTDTQYF. The CDR3 DNA reads as TGTGCCAGTTCCCGTCTCGGCGGGTTCGGCACAGATACGCAGTATTTT. Full variable domain (missing parts from reference TRBV19 and TRBJ2-3): DGGITQSPKYLFRKEGQNVTLSCEQNLNHDAMYWYRQDPGQGLRLIYYSQIVNDFQKGDIAEGYSVSREKKESFPLTVTSAQKNPTAFYLCASSRLGGFGTDTQYFGPGTRLTVL.

The chain is built from TRBV30 and TRBJ1-2, with 11 bases aligning to TRBD1. V lost 4 bases to trimming and J lost 7 bases; unmatched junction nucleotides: 8. This CDR3 is built from 14 residues. From germline, CDR1 is GTSNPN and CDR2 SVGIG (reference sequence). The CDR3 protein is CAWTMTGTGGGYTF. CDR3 in DNA: TGTGCCTGGACCATGACCGGGACAGGGGGTGGCTACACCTTC.